Here is one T cell receptor (beta chain) with its context. What it binds is not known. During construction of the library, unique molecular identifiers were attached to individual cDNA molecules for quantitative, reproducible TCR counting. A single record per CDR3 protein comes from TCRdb applying MiXCR to the RACE reads. The data contain some 91,000 distinct CDR3 sequences, roughly 12% of them singletons. The data stem from a study of human T cells and chemical hapten exposure. Study findings and constraints: Alopecia in the donors means their immune response may deviate from healthy people's. There was a positive correlation between PT1 expanded TCR counts and patch test score.

The CDR3 loop spans 16 amino acids. V was pared by 6 bases and J by 2 bases, with 20 bases between. CDR1 and CDR2 (germline): DFQATT, SNEGSKA (reference sequence). Stated time point: patch test 1, 2 weeks after DPC sensitization. Treatment indicated: therapeutic diphenylcyclopropenone sensitization with weekly scalp DPC. Blood was collected ahead of every patch test applied. The TCR was taken from a middle-aged woman with alopecia areata. Some clones in this sample may be carry-over from other donors' samples. The chain uses TRBV20-1 and TRBJ1-5; TRBD1 is a possible D gene (6 bases). This sample comprised whole blood, obtained in connection with sensitization to the hapten diphenylcyclopropenone (DPC). CDR3 in DNA: TGCAGTGCAGCCGAAACAGGGTCTTGGGGCAATCAGCCCCAGCATTTT. Encoded protein: CSAAETGSWGNQPQHF.